What follows are 24 T cell receptor beta chains derived from one specimen sequenced in a study of cytomegalovirus exposure and HLA in healthy donors. Using immunoSEQ multiplex PCR, the repertoire was profiled, and TCRdb retains in-frame clones only, with some absent. Of approximately 60,000 clones in the sample, approximately 93% were seen once. What was sequenced was PBMCs. The source is a woman aged 18-35 years in good health and CMV-seronegative.

This clone was seen a single time. The chain combines TRBV6-1 with TRBJ1-1; a possible D gene is TRBD1 (5 bases). Germline-derived CDR1 and CDR2 are MNHNS and SASEGT. The CDR3 spans 14 residues. V lost 5 bases, J lost 1 base, and 11 bases lay in between. The CDR3 DNA sequence: TGTGCCAGCAGTATTGCAGGGTGGAACACTGAAGCTTTCTTT. This sequence encodes CASSIAGWNTEAFF.

The V call is TRBV29-1, the J call TRBJ2-1; D may be TRBD1 (5 bases). The V gene's germline CDR1 is SQVTM and CDR2 ANQGSEA. This CDR3 is built from 12 residues. V lost 6 bases, J lost 0 bases, and 6 bases lay in between. The CDR3 sequence is CSVGVSYNEQFF. In DNA, the CDR3 is TGCAGCGTAGGGGTCTCCTACAATGAGCAGTTCTTC.

The rearrangement joins TRBV6-5 to TRBJ2-5; possible D gene TRBD2, 6 bases. Germline V gives CDR1 MNHEY, CDR2 SVGAGI. The CDR3 consists of 14 residues. Trimming took 5 bases from V and 2 from J, leaving 12 bases between them. CDR3 sequence (DNA): TGTGCCAGCAGTACTCGGGAGAAACAAGAGACCCAGTACTTC. Translating gives CASSTREKQETQYF.

This clone was seen a single time. This rearrangement joins TRBV27 to TRBJ1-2; maybe TRBD1 (5 bases). CDR1 is MNHEY and CDR2 is SMNVEV in the germline V gene (reference sequence). V was shortened by 4 bases and J by 11 bases, with 17 bases between the two germline ends. The CDR3 is made up of 13 amino acids. CDR3 in DNA: TGTGCCAGCAGTTATAGGGGCAACGACCCTTACACCTTC. It encodes CASSYRGNDPYTF.

The genes are TRBV2 and TRBJ1-2; no clear D. Germline V gene lookup returns CDR1 SNHLY and CDR2 FYNNEI. This CDR3 has 13 residues. V lost 7 bases, J lost 7 bases, and 16 bases lay in between. CDR3 residues: CASTGRLPLGYTF. CDR3 DNA: TGTGCCAGCACCGGTCGTCTTCCGCTTGGCTACACCTTC.

The chain uses TRBV19 and TRBJ1-2; TRBD1 agrees at 10 bases. V lost 7 bases to trimming and J lost 3 bases; unmatched junction nucleotides: 11. CDR3 length: 16 residues. Germline values: CDR1 LNHDA, CDR2 SQIVND (reference sequence). The chain's CDR3 is CASTDLPGQGHYGYTF. The CDR3 DNA follows: TGTGCCAGTACCGATCTCCCGGGACAGGGGCACTATGGCTACACCTTC.

V and J are TRBV5-6 and TRBJ2-3, with 8 bases identical to TRBD1. Germline V CDR1 and CDR2: SGHDT, YYEEEE. The V gene end was trimmed by 2 bases and the J gene end by 1 base; junction bases not matched to a gene: 3. CDR3 size: 15 residues. The CDR3 here is CASSLPGQGTDTQYF. CDR3 coding DNA: TGTGCCAGCAGCTTACCGGGACAGGGCACAGATACGCAGTATTTT. The complete variable domain, with remaining parts taken from reference TRBV5-6 and TRBJ2-3, reads DAGVTQSPTHLIKTRGQQVTLRCSPKSGHDTVSWYQQALGQGPQFIFQYYEEEERQRGNFPDRFSGHQFPNYSSELNVNALLLGDSALYLCASSLPGQGTDTQYFGPGTRLTVL.

The CDR3 is CASSPPFGSGLDNEQFF. CDR3 nucleotides: TGTGCCAGCAGCCCGCCCTTCGGGTCGGGACTCGACAATGAGCAGTTCTTC. V and J are TRBV7-9 and TRBJ2-1; TRBD2 might be the D (6 bases). CDR1 and CDR2 (germline): SEHNR, FQNEAQ (reference sequence). Trimming left V 5 bases short and J 5 bases short, with 22 bases between. The CDR3 is 17 residues long.

Concerning this clone: Additional DNA sequences in this sample encode the identical CDR3. The rearrangement uses TRBV7-9 and TRBJ1-5; D is uncertain. The V end lost 4 bases, the J end lost 6 bases, and 7 bases lay between the germline ends. The CDR3 loop spans 12 amino acids. The germline V gene has CDR1 SEHNR and CDR2 FQNEAQ (reference sequence). DNA of the CDR3: TGTGCCAGCAGCTCTGGAGGTCAGCCCCAGCATTTT. It encodes CASSSGGQPQHF. Using reference TRBV7-9 and TRBJ1-5 for the parts outside the CDR3, the full variable domain is DTGVSQNPRHKITKRGQNVTFRCDPISEHNRLYWYRQTLGQGPEFLTYFQNEAQLEKSRLLSDRFSAERPKGSFSTLEIQRTEQGDSAMYLCASSSGGQPQHFGDGTRLSIL.

The chain employs TRBV2 and TRBJ2-3, with D unresolved. Germline V gene sequence: CDR1 SNHLY, CDR2 FYNNEI. The ends were cut back, 9 bases at V and 2 bases at J, with 15 bases in the middle. There are 14 residues in the CDR3. The CDR3 protein is CARQLPEATDTQYF. CDR3 sequence (DNA): TGTGCCAGACAGCTCCCCGAAGCCACAGATACGCAGTATTTT.

The CDR3 coding sequence is TGTGCCAGCAGCGCCACAGGTCCTCATGAGCAGTTCTTC. It is translated as CASSATGPHEQFF. The V call is TRBV7-3, the J call TRBJ2-1; a weak D match, TRBD1 (5 bases). Trimming cost V 5 bases and J 8 bases, with 13 bases left between them. This CDR3 contains 13 residues. CDR1 SGHTA and CDR2 FQGTGA come from the germline V gene. The whole variable domain, filled in from reference TRBV7-3 and TRBJ2-1, reads GAGVSQTPSNKVTEKGKYVELRCDPISGHTALYWYRQSLGQGPEFLIYFQGTGAADDSGLPNDRFFAVRPEGSVSTLKIQRTERGDSAVYLCASSATGPHEQFFGPGTRLTVL.

This clone was found once. The genes are TRBV29-1 and TRBJ2-7, with 8 bases aligning to TRBD1. In germline, CDR1 is SQVTM, CDR2 ANQGSEA. V lost 0 bases and J lost 3; bases outside the gene matches: 10. The CDR3 extends over 16 amino acids. The CDR3 bases are TGCAGCGTTGAAGATACGTTCTCAGGACAGGGCTACGAGCAGTACTTC. The encoded protein is CSVEDTFSGQGYEQYF.

This sequence joins TRBV2 and TRBJ1-1; weak D call: TRBD1 (6 bases). CDR3 size: 13 residues. CDR1 is SNHLY, CDR2 FYNNEI, per germline. V was trimmed by 6 bases and J by 6 bases, leaving 14 bases between them. The CDR3 protein is CASSTGRRPEAFF. The CDR3 DNA reads as TGTGCCAGCAGCACAGGGAGAAGGCCTGAAGCTTTCTTT.

This chain connects TRBV5-1 to TRBJ1-3, with D perhaps matching TRBD1 (5 bases). Trimming pared 9 bases from V and 1 base from J, leaving 14 bases between. Germline V gene lookup returns CDR1 SGHRS and CDR2 YFSETQ. This CDR3 spans 14 amino acids. CDR3 bases: TGCGCCAATGGCAGGGTAACGTCTGGAAACACCATATATTTT. This codes for CANGRVTSGNTIYF.

The CDR3 DNA sequence: TGTGCCAGCAGCTTAGCCGGAGTAGCGGAAGCCTACAATGAGCAGTTCTTC. It translates to CASSLAGVAEAYNEQFF. The genes are TRBV7-2 and TRBJ2-1, with D perhaps matching TRBD2 (6 bases). Trimming cost V 0 bases and J 2 bases, with 14 bases left between them. This CDR3 has 17 residues. Germline V gene data show CDR1 as SGHTA and CDR2 as FQGNSA.

The chain joins TRBV5-1 to TRBJ1-5; D is possibly TRBD1 (6 bases). Per germline, CDR1 SGHRS and CDR2 YFSETQ. Trimming cost V 5 bases and J 1 base, with 7 bases left between them. This CDR3 region has 13 residues. CDR3 amino acids: CASSGTSNQPQHF. Written as DNA, the CDR3 is TGCGCCAGCAGTGGGACAAGCAATCAGCCCCAGCATTTT.

The V call is TRBV11-3, the J call TRBJ1-2; the D is unclear. Germline CDR1 and CDR2: SGHNT and YENEEA. The CDR3 extends over 15 amino acids. The V end was cut by 4 bases, the J end by 7 bases, with 19 bases between. CDR3 amino acids: CASSSPLGGRGGYTF. The CDR3 DNA is TGTGCCAGCAGCTCCCCCTTGGGCGGGCGGGGTGGCTACACCTTC.

The J gene is TRBJ1-1, the V gene TRBV11-1; D is unresolved. V lost 5 bases and J 11 bases, leaving 15 bases between the germline ends. The germline V gene has CDR1 SGHAT and CDR2 FQDESV (reference sequence). The length of the CDR3 is 12 residues. The DNA of the CDR3 is TGTGCCAGCAGCCTAGTTAATTCCGGGGCTTTCTTT. Translated, it gives CASSLVNSGAFF.

The chain couples TRBV28 to TRBJ2-7; TRBD2 agrees at 7 bases. Germline V gene lookup returns CDR1 MDHEN and CDR2 SYDVKM. The CDR3 has 13 residues. Trimming took 7 bases from V and 10 from J; bases not matched to a gene: 13. CDR3 coding DNA: TGTGCCAGCACGTCAGCGGGATCCATCGAACAGTACGTC. Encoded protein: CASTSAGSIEQYV.

V usage is TRBV27 and J usage is TRBJ1-1; a possible D gene is TRBD1 (6 bases). There are 15 residues in the CDR3. V lost 5 bases to trimming and J lost 6 bases, with 19 bases between them. The V gene's germline CDR1 is MNHEY and CDR2 SMNVEV (reference sequence). The chain's CDR3 is CASSQLYRVGAEAFF. The CDR3 DNA is TGTGCCAGCAGTCAACTCTACAGGGTAGGGGCTGAAGCTTTCTTT.

The rearrangement links TRBV9 to TRBJ2-3; TRBD1 is a possible D gene (5 bases). The CDR3 totals 16 residues. The V gene lost 6 bases and the J gene lost 8 bases, with 25 bases spanning the gap. In germline, CDR1 is SGDLS, CDR2 YYNGEE. In DNA, the CDR3 is TGTGCCAGCACCCCCCTGCTGGAAGCCCGGACATCTACGCAGTATTTT. Amino acid sequence: CASTPLLEARTSTQYF.

The chain combines TRBV19 with TRBJ1-3; a possible D gene is TRBD1 (6 bases). Germline V gene lookup returns CDR1 LNHDA and CDR2 SQIVND (reference sequence). CDR3 length equals 16 residues. Trimming cost V 7 bases and J 5 bases, with 21 bases left between them. This chain's CDR3 is CASTAGGRGSRNTIYF. In nucleotides, the CDR3 is TGTGCCAGTACCGCCGGCGGCAGGGGATCGAGAAACACCATATATTTT.

CDR3 protein: CSVGEGAQPQHF. In DNA, the CDR3 is TGCAGCGTTGGGGAGGGAGCTCAGCCCCAGCATTTT. The chain combines TRBV29-1 with TRBJ1-5; D unresolved. This CDR3 is 12 amino acids long. V lost 4 bases and J lost 6, with 10 bases in between. Per the germline V gene, CDR1 is SQVTM and CDR2 is ANQGSEA.

The chain has TRBV19 and TRBJ2-2; 7 bases align to TRBD1. Trimming removed 8 bases from V and 6 bases from J; junction bases left unmatched: 0. Germline CDR1 and CDR2: LNHDA and SQIVND (reference sequence). The CDR3 spans 11 residues. CDR3 in DNA: TGTGCCAGTCAGGGGGCCGGGGAGCTGTTTTTT. Translation: CASQGAGELFF.